This TCR beta chain was recovered during a study of radiation and T cells in renal cell carcinoma. For this clone: What it binds is not known.

TCRdb's copy holds only in-frame clones and misses some; the assay was immunoSEQ multiplex PCR. The sample consists of around 140,000 clones, less than 90% of them appearing once. General study points: Pretreatment tumor biopsies were lacking, so baseline clonotypes are unknown. Top tumor clonotypes rose in blood 2 weeks post-radiation, then contracted.

Time point specified: blood 4 weeks post-SBRT, at nephrectomy. Treatment noted: 15 Gy SBRT to primary tumor, nephrectomy 4 weeks later. V lost 2 bases and J lost 4; bases outside the gene matches: 2. The CDR3 has 14 residues. The germline CDR1 and CDR2 sequences are SGHDT and YYEEEE. J is TRBJ2-1 and V is TRBV5-6, with 8 bases that match TRBD2. The sequence derives from a woman between 50 and 59 years old with renal cell carcinoma. Here the sequenced sample was blood, taken from a patient whose treatment included radiotherapy and nephrectomy. For the CDR3, the DNA is TGTGCCAGCAGCTTAACTAGCGGTTACAATGAGCAGTTCTTC. This encodes CASSLTSGYNEQFF.